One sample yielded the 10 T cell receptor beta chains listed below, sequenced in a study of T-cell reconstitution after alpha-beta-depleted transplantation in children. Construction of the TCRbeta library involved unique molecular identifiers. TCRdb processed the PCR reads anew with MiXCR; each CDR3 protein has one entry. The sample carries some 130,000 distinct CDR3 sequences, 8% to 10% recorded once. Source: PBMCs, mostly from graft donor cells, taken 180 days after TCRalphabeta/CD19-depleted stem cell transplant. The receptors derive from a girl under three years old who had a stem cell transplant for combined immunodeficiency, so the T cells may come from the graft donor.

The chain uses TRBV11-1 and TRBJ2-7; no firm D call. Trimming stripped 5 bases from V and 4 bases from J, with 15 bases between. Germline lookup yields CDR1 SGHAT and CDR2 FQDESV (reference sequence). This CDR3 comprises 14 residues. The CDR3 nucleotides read TGTGCCAGCAGCGTGGACGCTCTAGTATACGAGCAGTACTTC. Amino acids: CASSVDALVYEQYF.

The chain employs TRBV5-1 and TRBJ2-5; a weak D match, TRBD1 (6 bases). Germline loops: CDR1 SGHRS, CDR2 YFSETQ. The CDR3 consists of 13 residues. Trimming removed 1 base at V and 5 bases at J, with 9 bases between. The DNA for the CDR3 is TGCGCCAGCAGCTTGACAGGGATGGAGACCCAGTACTTC. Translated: CASSLTGMETQYF.

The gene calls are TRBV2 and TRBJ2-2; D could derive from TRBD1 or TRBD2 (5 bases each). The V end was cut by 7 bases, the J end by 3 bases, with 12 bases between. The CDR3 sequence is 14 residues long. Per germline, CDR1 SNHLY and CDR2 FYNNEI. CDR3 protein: CASTWDRYTGELFF. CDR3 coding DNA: TGTGCCAGCACCTGGGACCGCTACACCGGGGAGCTGTTTTTT.

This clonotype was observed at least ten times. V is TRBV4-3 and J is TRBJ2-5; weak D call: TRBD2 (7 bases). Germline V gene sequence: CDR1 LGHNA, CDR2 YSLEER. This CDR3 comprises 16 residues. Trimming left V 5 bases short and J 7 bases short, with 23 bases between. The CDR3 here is CASSLDVRGPRVTQYF. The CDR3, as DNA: TGCGCCAGCAGCTTAGACGTGCGGGGGCCCCGGGTGACCCAGTACTTC.

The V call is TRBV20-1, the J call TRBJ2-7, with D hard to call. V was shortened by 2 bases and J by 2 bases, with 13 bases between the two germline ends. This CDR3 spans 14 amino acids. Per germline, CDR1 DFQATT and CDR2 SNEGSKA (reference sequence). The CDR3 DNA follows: TGCAGTGCTAGATCCGGGTTTGGTACCTACGAGCAGTACTTC. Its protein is CSARSGFGTYEQYF.

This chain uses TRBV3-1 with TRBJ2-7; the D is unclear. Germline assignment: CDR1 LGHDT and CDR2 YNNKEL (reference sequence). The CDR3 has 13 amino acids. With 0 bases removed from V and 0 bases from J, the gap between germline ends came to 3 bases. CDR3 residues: CASSQELSYEQYF. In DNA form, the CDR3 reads TGTGCCAGCAGCCAAGAACTCTCCTACGAGCAGTACTTC.

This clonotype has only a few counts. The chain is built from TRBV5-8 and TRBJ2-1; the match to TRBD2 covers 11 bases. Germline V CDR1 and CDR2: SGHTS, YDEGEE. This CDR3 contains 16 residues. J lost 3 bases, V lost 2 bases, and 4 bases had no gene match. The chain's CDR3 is CASSLSSGRNYNEQFF. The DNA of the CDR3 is TGTGCCAGCAGCTTATCTAGCGGGAGGAACTACAATGAGCAGTTCTTC. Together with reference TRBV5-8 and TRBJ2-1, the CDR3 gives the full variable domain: EAGVTQSPTHLIKTRGQQATLRCSPISGHTSVYWYQQALGLGLQFLLWYDEGEERNRGNFPPRFSGRQFPNYSSELNVNALELEDSALYLCASSLSSGRNYNEQFFGPGTRLTVL.

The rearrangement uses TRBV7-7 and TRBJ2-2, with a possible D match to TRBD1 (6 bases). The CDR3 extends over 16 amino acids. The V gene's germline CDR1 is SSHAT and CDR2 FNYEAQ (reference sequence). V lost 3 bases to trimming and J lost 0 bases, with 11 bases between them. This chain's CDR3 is CASSFNRVSNTGELFF. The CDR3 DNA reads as TGTGCCAGCAGCTTTAACAGGGTCTCGAACACCGGGGAGCTGTTTTTT.

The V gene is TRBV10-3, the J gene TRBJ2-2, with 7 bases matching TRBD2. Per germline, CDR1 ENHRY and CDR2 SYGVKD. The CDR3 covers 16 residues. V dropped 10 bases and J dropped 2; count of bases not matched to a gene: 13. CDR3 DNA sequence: TGTGCCACCGTTCGCTGGGCGGGGGATAACACCGGGGAGCTGTTTTTT. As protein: CATVRWAGDNTGELFF.

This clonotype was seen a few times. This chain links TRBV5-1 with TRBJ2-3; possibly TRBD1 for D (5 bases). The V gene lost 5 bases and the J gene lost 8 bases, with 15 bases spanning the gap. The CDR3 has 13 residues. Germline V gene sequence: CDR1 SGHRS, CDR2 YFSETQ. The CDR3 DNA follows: TGCGCCAGCAGACGCTCAGGGATCGGTACGCAGTATTTT. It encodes CASRRSGIGTQYF.